The clone carrying this T cell receptor beta chain was detected only once. Its antigen is unidentified. TCRdb independently ran MiXCR on the reads; one entry per CDR3 protein. The table includes around 440,000 distinct CDR3 sequences, about 11% detected once. The sample originates from a study of T cell repertoires in cytomegalovirus infection. There are 13 residues in the CDR3. V shed 9 bases and J shed 0 bases, with 10 bases lying between them. Germline-derived CDR1 and CDR2 are ENHRY and SYGVKD. Study-wide results and limits: The ex vivo response was dominated by HLA-C-restricted CMV-specific TCR beta clonotypes.

The chain joins TRBV10-3 to TRBJ2-3; no clear D. What was sequenced was PBMCs. This receptor was identified in a human donor in good health (CMV status not recorded). Some clones in this sample may be carry-over from other donors' samples. CDR3: CAISHPSTDTQYF. As DNA, the CDR3 is TGTGCCATTAGCCATCCTAGCACAGATACGCAGTATTTT.